A selection of T cell receptor beta chains follows, all from one sample in a study of T cells in Graves' hyperthyroidism and ophthalmopathy. TCRdb reanalysed the multiplex PCR reads using MiXCR and keeps one entry per CDR3 protein. The table shows some 500,000 distinct CDR3 sequences, with around 15% occurring only once. Sample: blood. The receptors were gathered from a woman between 18 and 29 years old with Graves' hyperthyroidism. Each CDR3 is given with its conserved first and last residue. D genes are given only for firm matches.

TRBV18	TRBJ2-5	-	CASSPRARETQYF
TRBV25-1	TRBJ2-5	-	CASSEYGRSTGETQYF
TRBV5-4	TRBJ2-2	TRBD2	CASSLGLAETGELFF
TRBV6-1	TRBJ1-3	-	CASSPSPRAKGRGNTIYF
TRBV4-2	TRBJ2-2	TRBD2	CASSQELAGNTEELFF
TRBV29-1	TRBJ1-5	TRBD1	CSVTGDNQPQHF
TRBV29-1	TRBJ2-2	TRBD1	CSVIDRGDTGELFF
TRBV10-2	TRBJ2-3	-	CASSDFARDTQYF
TRBV6-5	TRBJ2-3	-	CASRLAVSTDTQYF
TRBV6-7	TRBJ2-1	TRBD2	CASSYPCRLAGHNEQFF
TRBV5-1	TRBJ2-1	TRBD1	CASSPGQGSYNEQFF
TRBV27	TRBJ2-1	TRBD2	CASSSKRERNEQFF